A single sample is the source of the 5 T cell receptor beta chains below, sequenced in a study of somatic mutations in cytotoxic T cells in rheumatoid arthritis. Only in-frame clones appear in the TCRdb table, and some are missing; sequencing was by immunoSEQ multiplex PCR. The table lists roughly 10,000 clones, over 70% of them singletons. The source material was CD8+ T cells sorted from blood. The receptors here all came from a man in his fifties or sixties in good health.

The rearrangement links TRBV2 to TRBJ2-5; 11 nucleotides agree with TRBD1. With the DNA end fitting TRBJ2-7 better, the J assignment may be wrong. Germline loops: CDR1 SNHLY, CDR2 FYNNEI. The CDR3 loop spans 14 amino acids. The CDR3 bases are TGTGCCAGCTCGGGACAGGGGGACTCCTACGAGCAGTACTTC. Its protein product is CASSGQGDSYEQYF.

The chain combines TRBV19 with TRBJ2-1, with 8 bases lining up with TRBD2. Germline V gene data show CDR1 as LNHDA and CDR2 as SQIVND (reference sequence). V was clipped by 2 bases and J by 3 bases; unmatched bases: 18. The CDR3 loop spans 20 amino acids. CDR3 sequence: CASSIRADDPLAGYYNEQFF. The CDR3 DNA is TGTGCCAGTAGTATAAGGGCAGATGACCCCTTAGCGGGATACTACAATGAGCAGTTCTTC.

This rearrangement joins TRBV7-2 to TRBJ2-2; 7 nucleotides line up with TRBD1. The CDR3 runs 16 residues. The junction had 5 bases not matched to a gene; V was cut back by 4 bases and J by 0 bases. The V gene's germline CDR1 is SGHTA and CDR2 FQGNSA. CDR3 in amino acids: CASSSDRTTNTGELFF. CDR3 bases: TGTGCCAGCAGCTCGGACAGGACGACGAACACCGGGGAGCTGTTTTTT.

The genes are TRBV9 and TRBJ2-1; 8 bases fit TRBD2. This CDR3 contains 14 residues. Germline-derived CDR1 and CDR2 are SGDLS and YYNGEE. With 3 bases clipped from V and 6 bases from J, the junction kept 5 bases outside the gene matches. CDR3 in amino acids: CASSGSGKGNEQFF. In nucleotides, the CDR3 is TGTGCCAGCAGCGGTAGCGGGAAAGGCAATGAGCAGTTCTTC.

This chain joins TRBV9 and TRBJ2-2; the D gene is possibly TRBD2 (5 bases). CDR1 SGDLS and CDR2 YYNGEE come from the germline V gene. The CDR3 spans 13 residues. Trimming removed 3 bases at V and 4 bases at J, with 7 bases between. CDR3 in amino acids: CASSAGSTGELFF. CDR3 DNA: TGTGCCAGCAGCGCGGGGTCCACCGGGGAGCTGTTTTTT. Full variable domain (remainder filled in from reference TRBV9 and TRBJ2-2): DSGVTQTPKHLITATGQRVTLRCSPRSGDLSVYWYQQSLDQGLQFLIQYYNGEERAKGNILERFSAQQFPDLHSELNLSSLELGDSALYFCASSAGSTGELFFGEGSRLTVL.